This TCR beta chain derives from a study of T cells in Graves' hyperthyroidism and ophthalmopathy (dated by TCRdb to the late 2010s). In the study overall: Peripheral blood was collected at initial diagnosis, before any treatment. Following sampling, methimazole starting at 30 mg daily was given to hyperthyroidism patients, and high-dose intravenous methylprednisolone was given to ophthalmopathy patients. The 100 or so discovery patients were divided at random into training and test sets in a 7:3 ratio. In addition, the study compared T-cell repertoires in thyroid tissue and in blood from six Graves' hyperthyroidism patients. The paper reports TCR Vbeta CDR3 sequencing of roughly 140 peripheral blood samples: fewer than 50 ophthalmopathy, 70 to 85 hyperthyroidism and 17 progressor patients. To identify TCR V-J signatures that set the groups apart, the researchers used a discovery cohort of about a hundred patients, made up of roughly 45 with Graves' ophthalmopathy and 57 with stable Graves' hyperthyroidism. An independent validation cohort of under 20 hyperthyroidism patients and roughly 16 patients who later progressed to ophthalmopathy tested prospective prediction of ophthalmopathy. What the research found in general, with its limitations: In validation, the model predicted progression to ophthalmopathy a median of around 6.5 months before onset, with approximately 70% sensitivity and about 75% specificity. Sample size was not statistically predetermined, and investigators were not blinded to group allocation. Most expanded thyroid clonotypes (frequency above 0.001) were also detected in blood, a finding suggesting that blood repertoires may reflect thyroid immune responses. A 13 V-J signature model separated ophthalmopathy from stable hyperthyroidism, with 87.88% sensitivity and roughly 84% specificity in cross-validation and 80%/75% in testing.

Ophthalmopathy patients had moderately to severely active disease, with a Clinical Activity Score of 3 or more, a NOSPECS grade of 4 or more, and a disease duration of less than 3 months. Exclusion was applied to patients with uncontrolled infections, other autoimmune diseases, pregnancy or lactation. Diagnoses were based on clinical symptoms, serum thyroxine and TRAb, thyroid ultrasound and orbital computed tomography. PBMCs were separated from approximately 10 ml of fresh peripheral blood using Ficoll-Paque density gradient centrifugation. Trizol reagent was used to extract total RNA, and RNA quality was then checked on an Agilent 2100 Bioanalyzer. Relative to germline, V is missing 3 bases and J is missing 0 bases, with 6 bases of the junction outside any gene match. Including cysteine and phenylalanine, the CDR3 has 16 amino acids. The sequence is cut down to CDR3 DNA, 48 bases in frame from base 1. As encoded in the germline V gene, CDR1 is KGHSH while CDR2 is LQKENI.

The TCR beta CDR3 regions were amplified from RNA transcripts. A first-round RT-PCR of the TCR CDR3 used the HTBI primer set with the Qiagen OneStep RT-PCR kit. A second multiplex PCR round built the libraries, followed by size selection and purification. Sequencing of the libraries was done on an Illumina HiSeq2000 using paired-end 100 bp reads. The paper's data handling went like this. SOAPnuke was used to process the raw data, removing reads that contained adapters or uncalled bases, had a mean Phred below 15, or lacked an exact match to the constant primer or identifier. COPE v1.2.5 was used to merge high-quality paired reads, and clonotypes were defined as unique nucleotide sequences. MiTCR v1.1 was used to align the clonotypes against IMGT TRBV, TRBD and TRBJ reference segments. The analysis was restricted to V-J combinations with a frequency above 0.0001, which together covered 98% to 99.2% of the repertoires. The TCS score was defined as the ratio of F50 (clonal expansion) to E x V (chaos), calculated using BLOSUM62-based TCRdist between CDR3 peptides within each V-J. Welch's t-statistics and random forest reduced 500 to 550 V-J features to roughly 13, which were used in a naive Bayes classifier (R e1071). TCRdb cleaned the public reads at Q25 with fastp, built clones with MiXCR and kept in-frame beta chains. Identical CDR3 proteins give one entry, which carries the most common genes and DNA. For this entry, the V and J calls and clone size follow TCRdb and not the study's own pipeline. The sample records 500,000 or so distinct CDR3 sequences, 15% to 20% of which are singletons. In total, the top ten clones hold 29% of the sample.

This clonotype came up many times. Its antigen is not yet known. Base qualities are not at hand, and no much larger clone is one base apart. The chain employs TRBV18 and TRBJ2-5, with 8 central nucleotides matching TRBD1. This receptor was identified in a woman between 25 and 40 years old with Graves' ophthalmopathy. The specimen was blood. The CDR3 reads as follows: CASSPGTGGYQETQYF. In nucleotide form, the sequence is TGTGCCAGCTCACCCGGGACAGGCGGTTACCAAGAGACCCAGTACTTC. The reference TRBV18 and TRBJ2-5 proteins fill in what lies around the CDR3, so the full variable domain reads NAGVMQNPRHLVRRRGQEARLRCSPMKGHSHVYWYRQLPEEGLKFMVYLQKENIIDESGMPKERFSAEFPKEGPSILRIQQVVRGDSAAYFCASSPGTGGYQETQYFGPGTRLLVL.